This T cell receptor beta chain was sequenced during a study of blood T cell repertoires in COVID-19 (dated by TCRdb to 2020 to 2022). In the study overall: Collaborator samples came from the United States, Italy and Spain and covered acute and convalescent phases of COVID-19. The repertoires were released in a freely available public database intended as a resource for research on the immune response to SARS-CoV-2. HLA class I and class II types, where available, came from metadata supplied by the sample provider rather than from assay-based typing. The dataset comprised deeply sampled blood TCRbeta repertoires from subjects exposed to, actively infected with, or recovered from COVID-19. Samples came from the ongoing ImmuneRACE study (first 160 participants) plus 1,254 subjects from 6 global collaborators. Nearly every sample came with metadata listing a de-identified subject ID, COVID-19 status, age in years and sex. The material from the prospective study consisted of cDNA or gDNA derived from T cells, B-cell-depleted T cells, or PBMCs. The investigation overall reported the following: The quantity of clinical and demographic metadata differed by source and by participant and was supplied without curation.

Enrolling through a virtual design, the prospective study's participants ranged in age from about 18 to 100 years and lived across some 23 United States geographic areas. In the prospective study, cohorts were assigned on the basis of participant-reported clinical history obtained from a screening survey and a study questionnaire. Recovered participants in ImmuneRACE Cohort 3 were defined by two consecutive negative NP/OP PCR tests, clearance by a healthcare professional, or resolution of symptoms. Each participant in the prospective study had whole blood, serum and a nasopharyngeal or oropharyngeal swab collected by mobile phlebotomists. Participants in the prospective study had the option to provide additional blood draws and questionnaires over a roughly two-month period. Blood samples from the prospective study were shipped frozen or at room temperature prior to DNA extraction. TCRbeta CDR3 regions were amplified from genomic DNA using the immunoSEQ Assay, a bias-controlled multiplex PCR. Under the source paper's analysis protocol: The number of nucleated cells in each sample was estimated by amplification of reference gene primers within the assay. To quantify the absolute abundance of each unique TCRbeta CDR3 rearrangement, sequence reads were collapsed and filtered. For each sample, productive Simpson clonality was calculated as the square root of Simpson's diversity index over productive rearrangements. TCRdb's version of the immuneACCESS table is confined to in-frame rearrangements and falls short of the full clone set. An unresolved V gene accounts for under half of the shortfall where checked; the remainder is of unknown origin. That table furnishes V, J and clone size, whereas the DNA furnished D and trimming. This sample comprises some 460,000 clones, roughly 90% of them detected only once. 0.7% of the sample comes from the top ten.

Including the terminal cysteine and phenylalanine, the CDR3 comprises 14 residues. Only the CDR3 portion is preserved as DNA: 42 bases, with reading frame beginning at the first base. The junction carries 5 bases between V and J, which are trimmed by 0 bases and 1 base respectively. CDR1 is given as SGHDT and CDR2 as YYEEEE, both from the germline V gene. Of note for this clone: Its antigen is not yet known. Nothing much larger sits one base from this clone, and base qualities are not available.

This TCR was sampled from a woman aged 18-29 years who had recovered from COVID-19. Recombination connected TRBV5-6 to TRBJ1-5, with the D segment identity uncertain. Sequencing input: PBMCs or T cells enriched from blood (not recorded which). The sequenced DNA is TGTGCCAGCAGCTTGGGGCCCAGCAATCAGCCCCAGCATTTT. Its protein product is CASSLGPSNQPQHF.